This T cell receptor (beta chain) was obtained from a study of Ad26.COV2.S vaccination and SARS-CoV-2 variants. The study, taken as a whole, reports: Vaccine recipients surpassed placebo recipients in spike-specific TCR breadth.

Generated by immunoSEQ multiplex PCR, the TCRdb table keeps only in-frame clones and is missing some. The data show roughly 420,000 clones, over 75% seen once. The CDR3 spans 14 residues. The germline V and J ends were trimmed by 8 bases and 8 bases, with 21 bases remaining between them. The germline CDR1 and CDR2 sequences are MNHEY and SMNVEV (reference sequence). Treatment indicated: roughly 20 received Ad26.COV2.S at low or high dose, single or two shots; roughly five received placebo; per-sample allocation not given. Sampling happened 63 days after the first vaccine or placebo injection. This Boston cohort included adults aged 18-55 years. An Ad26 vector expressing Wuhan-strain SARS-CoV-2 spike constituted the vaccine. On this clone: Its antigen is not known.

Sequencing used peripheral blood, obtained in a trial of Ad26.COV2.S vaccine versus placebo. This sequence joins TRBV27 and TRBJ1-2; D is unresolved. The source of this sequence is a person between 18 and 60 years old who received the Ad26.COV2.S COVID-19 vaccine or a placebo. The chain's CDR3 is CASGLGIRAAGYTF. The CDR3 nucleotides are TGTGCCAGCGGGTTAGGGATCCGGGCTGCCGGCTACACCTTC.